Each of the 9 T cell receptor beta chains below was sequenced from the same sample in a study of CD8 T cells in Susac syndrome. Random-hexamer reverse transcription was applied to about 0.45 to 1 ug RNA. TCRdb fed the immunoSEQ multiplex PCR reads into MiXCR, producing one record per CDR3 protein. The data contain over 100,000 distinct CDR3 sequences, roughly 97% of them singletons. The sequenced sample was CD4+ T cells from PBMCs. The receptor set was obtained from a human donor in good health.

This rearrangement joins TRBV28 to TRBJ2-7; TRBD1 matches at 8 bases. CDR1 is MDHEN and CDR2 is SYDVKM in the germline V gene. J lost 3 bases, V lost 4 bases, and 5 bases had no gene match. The CDR3 loop spans 14 amino acids. CDR3 sequence: CASSSPDRDYEQYF. The CDR3 DNA sequence: TGTGCCAGCAGTTCACCGGACAGGGACTACGAGCAGTACTTC.

The V gene is TRBV9, the J gene TRBJ2-1; unclear D gene. This CDR3 has 14 amino acids. V was pared by 4 bases and J by 5 bases, with 13 bases between. CDR1 SGDLS and CDR2 YYNGEE come from the germline V gene. The CDR3: CASSPSPTHNEQFF. Here the CDR3 DNA reads TGTGCCAGCAGCCCTTCTCCGACCCACAATGAGCAGTTCTTC.

The chain recombines TRBV25-1 with TRBJ2-1, with D possibly being TRBD2 (5 bases). The V end lost 6 bases, the J end lost 0 bases, and 12 bases lay between the germline ends. The CDR3 has 15 residues. Germline V gene lookup returns CDR1 MGHDK and CDR2 SYGVNS. The CDR3 DNA sequence: TGTGCCAGCAGGACGGACTCCCGCTCCTACAATGAGCAGTTCTTC. As protein: CASRTDSRSYNEQFF.

The chain links TRBV6-5 to TRBJ2-5, with D perhaps being TRBD1 or TRBD2 (6 bases each). With 1 base removed from V and 3 bases from J, the gap between germline ends came to 12 bases. CDR3 size: 15 residues. Per germline, CDR1 MNHEY and CDR2 SVGAGI. The CDR3 reads CASSYFQGTEETQYF. CDR3 coding DNA: TGTGCCAGCAGTTACTTTCAGGGGACTGAAGAGACCCAGTACTTC.

The sample holds one count of this clonotype. The chain is built from TRBV18 and TRBJ2-7, with D hard to call. The V and J ends lost 6 bases and 5 bases respectively, with 8 bases between them. This CDR3 is 11 amino acids long. Germline assignment: CDR1 KGHSH and CDR2 LQKENI. The chain's CDR3 is CASSPLDEQYF. Here the CDR3 DNA reads TGTGCCAGCTCCCCTCTGGACGAGCAGTACTTC. The complete variable domain, with remaining parts taken from reference TRBV18 and TRBJ2-7, reads NAGVMQNPRHLVRRRGQEARLRCSPMKGHSHVYWYRQLPEEGLKFMVYLQKENIIDESGMPKERFSAEFPKEGPSILRIQQVVRGDSAAYFCASSPLDEQYFGPGTRLTVT.

J is TRBJ1-3 and V is TRBV5-4; a possible D gene is TRBD1 (5 bases). Germline V gene lookup returns CDR1 SGHNT and CDR2 YYREEE (reference sequence). The V and J ends lost 7 bases and 1 base respectively, with 12 bases between them. This CDR3 is 14 amino acids long. The CDR3 DNA follows: TGTGCCAGCGGACCCGGGGGGTCTGGAAACACCATATATTTT. Amino acid sequence: CASGPGGSGNTIYF.

The genes are TRBV7-2 and TRBJ1-5; the D is unclear. V dropped 5 bases and J dropped 2 bases, with 13 bases sitting between them. CDR3 length equals 15 residues. In germline, CDR1 is SGHTA, CDR2 FQGNSA. The CDR3 DNA is TGTGCCAGCAGCCCCGGGAGTGGTGGCAATCAGCCCCAGCATTTT. Its protein is CASSPGSGGNQPQHF. Complete variable domain (other parts from reference TRBV7-2 and TRBJ1-5): GAGVSQSPSNKVTEKGKDVELRCDPISGHTALYWYRQSLGQGLEFLIYFQGNSAPDKSGLPSDRFSAERTGGSVSTLTIQRTQQEDSAVYLCASSPGSGGNQPQHFGDGTRLSIL.

The chain joins TRBV2 to TRBJ1-5; D ambiguous. This CDR3 has 12 amino acids. With 6 bases removed from V and 3 bases from J, the gap between germline ends came to 6 bases. The germline V gene encodes CDR1 SNHLY and CDR2 FYNNEI. The CDR3 is CASRGTNQPQHF. For the CDR3, the DNA is TGTGCCAGCAGGGGTACCAATCAGCCCCAGCATTTT. The complete variable domain, with remaining parts taken from reference TRBV2 and TRBJ1-5, reads EPEVTQTPSHQVTQMGQEVILRCVPISNHLYFYWYRQILGQKVEFLVSFYNNEISEKSEIFDDQFSVERPDGSNFTLKIRSTKLEDSAMYFCASRGTNQPQHFGDGTRLSIL.

This clonotype has only one observation. The rearrangement uses TRBV5-6 and TRBJ1-5, with TRBD1 matching over 7 bases. The CDR3 runs 15 residues. Germline assignment: CDR1 SGHDT and CDR2 YYEEEE. The V gene end was trimmed by 3 bases and the J gene end by 0 bases; junction bases not matched to a gene: 3. The CDR3, as DNA: TGTGCCAGCAGCTACAGGACAGGTAGCAATCAGCCCCAGCATTTT. Its protein product is CASSYRTGSNQPQHF.